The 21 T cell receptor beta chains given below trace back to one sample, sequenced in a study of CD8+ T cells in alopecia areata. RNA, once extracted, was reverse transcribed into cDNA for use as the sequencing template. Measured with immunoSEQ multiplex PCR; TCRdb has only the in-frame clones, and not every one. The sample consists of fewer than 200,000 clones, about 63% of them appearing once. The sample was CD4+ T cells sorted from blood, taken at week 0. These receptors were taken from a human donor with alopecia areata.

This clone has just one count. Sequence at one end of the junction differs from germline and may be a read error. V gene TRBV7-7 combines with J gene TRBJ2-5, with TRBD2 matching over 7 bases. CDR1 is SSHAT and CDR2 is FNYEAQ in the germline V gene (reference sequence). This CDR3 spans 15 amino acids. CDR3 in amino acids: CASSWGGTPQETQYF. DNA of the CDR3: TGTGCTAGCAGCTGGGGGGGGACGCCCCAAGAGACCCAGTACTTC.

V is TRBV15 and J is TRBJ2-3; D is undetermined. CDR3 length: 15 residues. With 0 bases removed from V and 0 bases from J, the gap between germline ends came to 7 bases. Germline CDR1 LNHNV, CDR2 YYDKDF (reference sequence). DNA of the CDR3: TGTGCCACCAGCAGAGATGGGGTTAGCACAGATACGCAGTATTTT. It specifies CATSRDGVSTDTQYF.

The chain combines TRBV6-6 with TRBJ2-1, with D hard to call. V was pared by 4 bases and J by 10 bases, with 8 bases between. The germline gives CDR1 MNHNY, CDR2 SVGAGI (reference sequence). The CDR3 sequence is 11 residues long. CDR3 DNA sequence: TGTGCCAGCAGTTCCCCGGACGAGCAGTTCTTC. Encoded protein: CASSSPDEQFF.

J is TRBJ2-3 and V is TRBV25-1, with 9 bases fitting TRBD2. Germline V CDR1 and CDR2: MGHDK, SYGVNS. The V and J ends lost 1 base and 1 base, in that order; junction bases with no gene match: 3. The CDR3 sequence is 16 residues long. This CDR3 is CASSESQRGGTDTQYF. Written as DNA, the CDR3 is TGTGCCAGCAGTGAATCCCAGCGGGGGGGCACAGATACGCAGTATTTT.

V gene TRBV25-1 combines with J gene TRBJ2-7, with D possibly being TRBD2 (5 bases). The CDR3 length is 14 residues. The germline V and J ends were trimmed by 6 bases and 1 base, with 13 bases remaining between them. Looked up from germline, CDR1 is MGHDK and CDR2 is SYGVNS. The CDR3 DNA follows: TGTGCCAGCAGAAGGAGGACTGGATCCTACGAGCAGTACTTC. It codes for CASRRRTGSYEQYF.

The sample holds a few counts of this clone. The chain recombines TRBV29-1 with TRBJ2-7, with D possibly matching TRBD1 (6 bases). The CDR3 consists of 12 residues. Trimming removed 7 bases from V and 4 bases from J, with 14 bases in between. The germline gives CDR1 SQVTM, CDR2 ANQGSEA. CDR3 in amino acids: CSASRGMYEQYF. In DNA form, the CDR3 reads TGCAGCGCCAGCAGGGGAATGTACGAGCAGTACTTC.

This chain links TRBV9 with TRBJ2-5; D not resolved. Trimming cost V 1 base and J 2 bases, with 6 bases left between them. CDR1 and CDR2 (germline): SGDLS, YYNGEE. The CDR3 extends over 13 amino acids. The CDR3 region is CASSVSQQETQYF. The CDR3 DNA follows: TGTGCCAGCAGCGTATCGCAACAAGAGACCCAGTACTTC. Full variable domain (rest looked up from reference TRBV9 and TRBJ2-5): DSGVTQTPKHLITATGQRVTLRCSPRSGDLSVYWYQQSLDQGLQFLIQYYNGEERAKGNILERFSAQQFPDLHSELNLSSLELGDSALYFCASSVSQQETQYFGPGTRLLVL.

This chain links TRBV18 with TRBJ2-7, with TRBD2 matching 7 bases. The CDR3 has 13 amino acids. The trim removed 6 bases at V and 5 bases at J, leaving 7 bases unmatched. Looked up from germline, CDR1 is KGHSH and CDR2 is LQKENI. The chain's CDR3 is CASSPLAVDEQYF. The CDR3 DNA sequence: TGTGCCAGCTCTCCGCTAGCGGTCGACGAGCAGTACTTC.

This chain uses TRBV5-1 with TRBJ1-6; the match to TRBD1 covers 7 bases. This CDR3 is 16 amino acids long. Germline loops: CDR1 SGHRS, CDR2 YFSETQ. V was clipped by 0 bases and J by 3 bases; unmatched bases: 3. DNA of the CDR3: TGCGCCAGCAGCTTGGGGACAGGCTTCTATAATTCACCCCTCCACTTT. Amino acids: CASSLGTGFYNSPLHF.

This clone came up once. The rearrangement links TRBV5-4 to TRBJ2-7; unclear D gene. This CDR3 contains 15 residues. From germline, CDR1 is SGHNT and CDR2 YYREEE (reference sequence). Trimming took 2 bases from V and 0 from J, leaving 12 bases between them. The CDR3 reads CASSFVCNGSYEQYF. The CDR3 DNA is TGTGCCAGCAGCTTTGTGTGCAACGGCTCCTACGAGCAGTACTTC.

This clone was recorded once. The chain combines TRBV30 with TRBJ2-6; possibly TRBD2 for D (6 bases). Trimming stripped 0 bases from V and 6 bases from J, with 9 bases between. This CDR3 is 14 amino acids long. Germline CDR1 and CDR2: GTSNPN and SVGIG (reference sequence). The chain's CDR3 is CAWSVWGVANVLTF. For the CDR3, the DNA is TGTGCCTGGAGTGTATGGGGGGTGGCCAACGTCCTGACTTTC.

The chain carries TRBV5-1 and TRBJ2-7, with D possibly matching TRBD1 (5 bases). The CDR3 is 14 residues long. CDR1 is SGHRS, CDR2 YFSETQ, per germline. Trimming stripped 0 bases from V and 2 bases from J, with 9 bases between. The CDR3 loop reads CASSLGQPAYEQYF. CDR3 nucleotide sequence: TGCGCCAGCAGCTTGGGACAGCCAGCCTACGAGCAGTACTTC.

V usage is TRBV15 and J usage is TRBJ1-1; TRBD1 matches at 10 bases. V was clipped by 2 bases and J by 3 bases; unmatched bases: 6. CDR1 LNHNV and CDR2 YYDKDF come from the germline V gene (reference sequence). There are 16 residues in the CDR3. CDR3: CATSRYPGTGDTEAFF. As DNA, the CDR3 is TGTGCCACCAGCAGATATCCCGGGACAGGGGACACTGAAGCTTTCTTT.

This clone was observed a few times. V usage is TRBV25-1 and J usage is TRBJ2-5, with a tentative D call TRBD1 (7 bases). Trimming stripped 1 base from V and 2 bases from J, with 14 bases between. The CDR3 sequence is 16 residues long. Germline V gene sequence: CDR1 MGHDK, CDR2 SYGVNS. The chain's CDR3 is CASSESRTGGQETQYF. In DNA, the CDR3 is TGTGCCAGCAGTGAATCCCGGACAGGAGGGCAAGAGACCCAGTACTTC.

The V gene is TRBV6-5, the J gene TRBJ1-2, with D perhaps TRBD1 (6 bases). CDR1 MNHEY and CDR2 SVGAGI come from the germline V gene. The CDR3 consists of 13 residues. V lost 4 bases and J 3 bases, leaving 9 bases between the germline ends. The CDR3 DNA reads TGTGCCAGCAGTTCCACAGGGTACTATGGCTACACCTTC. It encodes CASSSTGYYGYTF.

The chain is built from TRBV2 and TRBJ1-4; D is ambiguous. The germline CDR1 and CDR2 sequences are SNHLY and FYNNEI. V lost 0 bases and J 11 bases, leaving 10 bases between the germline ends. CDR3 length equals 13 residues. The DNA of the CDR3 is TGTGCCAGCAGTGAAGCAGCGGGGTACAAACTGTTTTTT. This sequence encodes CASSEAAGYKLFF.

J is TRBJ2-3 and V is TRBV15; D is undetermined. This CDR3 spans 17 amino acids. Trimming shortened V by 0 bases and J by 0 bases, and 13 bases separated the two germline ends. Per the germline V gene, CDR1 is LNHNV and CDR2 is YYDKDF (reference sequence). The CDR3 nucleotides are TGTGCCACCAGCAGAGATCGTTCCAGAAGAAGCACAGATACGCAGTATTTT. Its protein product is CATSRDRSRRSTDTQYF.

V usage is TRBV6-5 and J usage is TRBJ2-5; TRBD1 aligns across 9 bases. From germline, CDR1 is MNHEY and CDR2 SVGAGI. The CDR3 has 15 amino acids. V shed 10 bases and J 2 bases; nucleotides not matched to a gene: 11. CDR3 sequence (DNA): TGTGCCATCTCTCCCTTGGGACAGGGACAAGAGACCCAGTACTTC. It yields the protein CAISPLGQGQETQYF.

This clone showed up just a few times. The CDR3 reads CASSHDGTAFYGYTF. The CDR3 nucleotides read TGCGCCAGCAGCCACGACGGGACAGCTTTCTATGGCTACACCTTC. The V and J genes are TRBV4-1 and TRBJ1-2, with 7 bases aligning to TRBD1. Germline CDR1 MGHRA, CDR2 YSYEKL. J lost 4 bases, V lost 3 bases, and 8 bases had no gene match. This CDR3 has 15 amino acids.

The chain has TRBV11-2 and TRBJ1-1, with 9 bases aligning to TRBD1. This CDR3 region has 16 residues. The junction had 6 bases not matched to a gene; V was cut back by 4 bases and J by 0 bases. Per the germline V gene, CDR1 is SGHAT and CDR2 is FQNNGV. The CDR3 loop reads CASSSSGTGLNTEAFF. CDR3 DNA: TGTGCCAGCAGCTCAAGCGGGACAGGGCTGAACACTGAAGCTTTCTTT.

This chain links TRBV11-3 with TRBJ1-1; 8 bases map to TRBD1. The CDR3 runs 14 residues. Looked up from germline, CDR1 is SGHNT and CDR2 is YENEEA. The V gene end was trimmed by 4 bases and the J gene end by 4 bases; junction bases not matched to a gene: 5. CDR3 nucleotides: TGTGCCAGCAGCTCAGACAGGGGTGGCACTGAAGCTTTCTTT. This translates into CASSSDRGGTEAFF.